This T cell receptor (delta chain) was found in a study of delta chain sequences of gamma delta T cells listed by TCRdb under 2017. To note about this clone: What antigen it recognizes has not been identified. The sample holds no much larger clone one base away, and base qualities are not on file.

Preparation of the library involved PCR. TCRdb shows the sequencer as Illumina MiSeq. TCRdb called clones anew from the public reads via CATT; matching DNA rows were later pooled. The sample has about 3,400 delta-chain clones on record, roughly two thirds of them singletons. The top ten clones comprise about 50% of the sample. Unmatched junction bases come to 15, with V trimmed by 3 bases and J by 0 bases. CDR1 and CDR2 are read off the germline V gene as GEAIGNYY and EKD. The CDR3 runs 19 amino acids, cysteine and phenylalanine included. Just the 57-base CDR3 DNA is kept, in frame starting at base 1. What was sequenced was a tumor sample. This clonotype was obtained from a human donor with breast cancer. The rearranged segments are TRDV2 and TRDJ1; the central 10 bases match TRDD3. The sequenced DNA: TGTGCCTGTGACGTACTGGGGGATCAAATCCGCCCGTACACCGATAAACTCATCTTT. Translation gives CACDVLGDQIRPYTDKLIF.